This TCR beta chain was found in a study of T cell responses to AZD1222 COVID-19 vaccine. Whole-study context: Investigators merged groups given second doses at roughly 4 or roughly 12 weeks.

Overall study findings and caveats: Nearly half of spike-specific TCRs reportedly go after variant regions that carry no mutations. When two AZD1222 doses had been given, Spike-specific TCR breadth and depth rose. At baseline, just five to seven AZD1222 recipients tested seropositive.

On this clone: The antigen is undetermined.

Using immunoSEQ multiplex PCR, the repertoire was profiled, and TCRdb retains in-frame clones only, with some absent. The table shows over 120,000 clones, with 80% to 95% occurring only once. This sequence was found in an adult in good health. The sample in question was peripheral blood, obtained on day 0 of AZD1222 vaccination.

CDR3 in DNA: TGTGCCAGCAGCTCCCGAGGGGGGGCGCTTGAGCAGTACTTC. This codes for CASSSRGGALEQYF. This chain connects TRBV7-2 to TRBJ2-7, with D maybe TRBD2 (7 bases). Germline loops: CDR1 SGHTA, CDR2 FQGNSA. V lost 4 bases and J lost 7, with 17 bases in between. CDR3 length: 14 residues.